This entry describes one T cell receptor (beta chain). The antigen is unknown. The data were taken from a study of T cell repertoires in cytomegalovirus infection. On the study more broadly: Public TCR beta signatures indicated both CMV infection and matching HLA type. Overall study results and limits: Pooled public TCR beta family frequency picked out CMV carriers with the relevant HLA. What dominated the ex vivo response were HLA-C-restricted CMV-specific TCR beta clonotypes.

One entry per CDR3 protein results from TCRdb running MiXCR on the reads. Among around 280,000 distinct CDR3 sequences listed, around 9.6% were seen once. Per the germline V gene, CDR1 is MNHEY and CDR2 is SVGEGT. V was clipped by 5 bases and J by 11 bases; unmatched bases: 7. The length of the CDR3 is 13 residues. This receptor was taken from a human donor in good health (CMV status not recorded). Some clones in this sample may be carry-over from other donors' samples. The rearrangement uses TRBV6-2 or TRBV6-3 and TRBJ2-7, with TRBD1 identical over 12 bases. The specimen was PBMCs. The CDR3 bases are TGTGCCAGCAGTGCAGGGACAGGGGGCAGGAAGTACGTC. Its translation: CASSAGTGGRKYV.